The 10 T cell receptor beta chains listed next were all sequenced from one sample in a study of regulatory T cells in long-lasting Graves disease. Time point specified: newly diagnosed GD, antithyroid drugs for less than 3 months. Extracted RNA from PBMCs served as the source of the TCR library. Library construction for TCR beta used iRepertoire HTBI primers and Arm-PCR of CDR3 regions. TCRdb fed the multiplex PCR reads into MiXCR, producing one record per CDR3 protein. The table shows about 300,000 distinct CDR3 sequences, with under 20% occurring only once. The sample here was peripheral blood mononuclear cells (PBMCs), taken at new diagnosis, from a patient treated with antithyroid drugs. These receptor sequences come from a female donor with Graves disease.

This clonotype was seen ten or more times. V usage is TRBV11-1 and J usage is TRBJ2-2, with 9 bases identical to TRBD1. The trim removed 6 bases at V and 3 bases at J, leaving 5 bases unmatched. The CDR3 spans 15 residues. Germline assignment: CDR1 SGHAT and CDR2 FQDESV (reference sequence). The chain's CDR3 is CASSLTGGDTGELFF. The CDR3 bases are TGTGCCAGCAGTTTGACAGGGGGGGACACCGGGGAGCTGTTTTTT.

This clonotype was observed at least ten times. The chain employs TRBV28 and TRBJ1-1, with D hard to call. CDR3 length: 15 residues. V lost 6 bases to trimming and J lost 2 bases, with 16 bases between them. Germline lookup yields CDR1 MDHEN and CDR2 SYDVKM. The CDR3 loop is CASRPPAGINTEAFF. In DNA form, the CDR3 reads TGTGCCAGCAGACCCCCCGCGGGGATTAACACTGAAGCTTTCTTT.

Note on this clonotype: This may be a read error, as it is one base from a much larger clone. V usage is TRBV9 and J usage is TRBJ1-2; the D gene is possibly TRBD1 (6 bases). The V gene lost 5 bases and the J gene lost 4 bases, with 21 bases spanning the gap. The length of the CDR3 is 16 residues. Germline CDR1 SGDLS, CDR2 YYNGEE. CDR3 nucleotide sequence: TGTGCCAGCAGACCCAAGGAGGGGGGGCGGGTCTATGGCTACACCTTC. Protein product: CASRPKEGGRVYGYTF.

The table lists this clonotype with many counts. This chain links TRBV6-5 with TRBJ2-1; a weak D match, TRBD2 (6 bases). CDR1 and CDR2 (germline): MNHEY, SVGAGI. Between the trimmed V and J ends, which lost 4 bases and 2 bases, there was a span of 15 bases. The length of the CDR3 is 16 residues. Here the CDR3 DNA reads TGTGCCAGCAGTTCCCATGGGGCGGGACCCTACAATGAGCAGTTCTTC. Encoded protein: CASSSHGAGPYNEQFF.

This clonotype was counted at least ten times. The V call is TRBV20-1, the J call TRBJ2-7; 8 bases are a match to TRBD2. Trimming at V came to 0 bases and at J to 4 bases, leaving 11 bases not matched to a gene. CDR1 and CDR2 from the germline V gene are DFQATT and SNEGSKA (reference sequence). The CDR3 extends over 16 amino acids. The chain's CDR3 is CSARDLSGRSTYEQYF. The CDR3 DNA sequence: TGCAGTGCTAGAGATCTGAGCGGGAGATCTACGTACGAGCAGTACTTC.

This clonotype was counted at least ten times. The junction differs from germline at one of its ends, possibly a read error. This chain uses TRBV5-1 with TRBJ2-7; 9 positions agree with TRBD2. The CDR3 consists of 14 residues. Germline assignment: CDR1 SGHRS and CDR2 YFSETQ. CDR3 coding DNA: TGTGCCAGCAGCTTAGCGGGAGAGGGCTACGAGCAGTACTTC. Translating gives CASSLAGEGYEQYF. Full variable domain (missing parts from reference TRBV5-1 and TRBJ2-7): KAGVTQTPRYLIKTRGQQVTLSCSPISGHRSVSWYQQTPGQGLQFLFEYFSETQRNKGNFPGRFSGRQFSNSRSEMNVSTLELGDSALYLCASSLAGEGYEQYFGPGTRLTVT.

The rearrangement uses TRBV27 and TRBJ1-5, with D tentatively TRBD1 (5 bases). The V and J ends lost 4 bases and 9 bases respectively, with 13 bases between them. Germline V gives CDR1 MNHEY, CDR2 SMNVEV (reference sequence). The CDR3 is 13 amino acids. The CDR3 DNA sequence: TGTGCCAGCAGTTCCCCCCGGGGGTGGCCCCAGCATTTT. Residues: CASSSPRGWPQHF.

This clonotype came up many times. V usage is TRBV6-1 and J usage is TRBJ2-1; no clear D. Germline lookup yields CDR1 MNHNS and CDR2 SASEGT. V shed 0 bases and J shed 9 bases, with 9 bases lying between them. CDR3 length equals 13 residues. CDR3 residues: CASSEAYRAEQFF. The CDR3 coding sequence is TGTGCCAGCAGTGAAGCCTATCGCGCTGAGCAGTTCTTC.

This clonotype has a count of ten or more. The J gene is TRBJ2-3, the V gene TRBV20-1, with D tentatively TRBD2 (6 bases). The CDR3 is 15 amino acids. Trimming cost V 0 bases and J 0 bases, with 10 bases left between them. Germline-derived CDR1 and CDR2 are DFQATT and SNEGSKA (reference sequence). The CDR3: CSARDPSVSTDTQYF. The CDR3 nucleotides are TGCAGTGCTAGAGATCCTAGCGTTAGCACAGATACGCAGTATTTT.

This clonotype was recorded many times. The chain joins TRBV9 to TRBJ1-5; D unclear. The length of the CDR3 is 14 residues. CDR1 and CDR2 (germline): SGDLS, YYNGEE. V lost 2 bases to trimming and J lost 1 base, with 7 bases between them. The CDR3: CASSVGLSNQPQHF. The CDR3 nucleotides are TGTGCCAGCAGCGTGGGTCTGAGCAATCAGCCCCAGCATTTT.